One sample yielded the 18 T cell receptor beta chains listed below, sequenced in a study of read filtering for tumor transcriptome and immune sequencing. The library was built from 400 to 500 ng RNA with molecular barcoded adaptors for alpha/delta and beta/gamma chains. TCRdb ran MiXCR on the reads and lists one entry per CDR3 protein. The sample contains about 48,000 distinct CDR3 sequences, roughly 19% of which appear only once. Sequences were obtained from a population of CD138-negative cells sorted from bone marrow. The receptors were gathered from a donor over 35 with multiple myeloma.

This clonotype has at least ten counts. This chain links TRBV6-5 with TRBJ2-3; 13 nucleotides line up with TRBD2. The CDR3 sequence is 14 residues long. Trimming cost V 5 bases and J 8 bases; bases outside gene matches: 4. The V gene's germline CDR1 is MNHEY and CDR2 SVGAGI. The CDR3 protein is CASSGLAGVSTQYF. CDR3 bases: TGTGCCAGCAGTGGACTAGCGGGGGTCTCTACGCAGTATTTT.

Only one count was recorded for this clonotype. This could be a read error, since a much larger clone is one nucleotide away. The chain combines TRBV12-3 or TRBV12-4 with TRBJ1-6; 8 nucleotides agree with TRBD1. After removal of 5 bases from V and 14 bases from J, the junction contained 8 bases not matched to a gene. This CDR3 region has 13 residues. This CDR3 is CASSQYHRGSLHF. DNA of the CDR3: TGTGCCAGCAGTCAATACCACAGGGGGTCCCTCCACTTT.

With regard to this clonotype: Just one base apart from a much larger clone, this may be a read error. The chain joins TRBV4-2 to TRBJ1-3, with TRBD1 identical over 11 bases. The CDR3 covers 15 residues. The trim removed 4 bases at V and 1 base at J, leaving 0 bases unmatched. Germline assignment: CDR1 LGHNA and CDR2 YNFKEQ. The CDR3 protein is CASSRDRGSGNTIYF. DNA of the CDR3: TGTGCCAGCAGCCGGGACAGGGGGTCTGGAAACACCATATATTTT.

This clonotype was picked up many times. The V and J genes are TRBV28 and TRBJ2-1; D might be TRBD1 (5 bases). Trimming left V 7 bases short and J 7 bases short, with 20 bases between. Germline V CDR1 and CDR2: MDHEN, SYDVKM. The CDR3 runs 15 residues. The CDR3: CASISTVAGLNEQFF. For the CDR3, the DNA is TGTGCCAGCATTAGTACGGTGGCAGGGTTAAATGAGCAGTTCTTC.

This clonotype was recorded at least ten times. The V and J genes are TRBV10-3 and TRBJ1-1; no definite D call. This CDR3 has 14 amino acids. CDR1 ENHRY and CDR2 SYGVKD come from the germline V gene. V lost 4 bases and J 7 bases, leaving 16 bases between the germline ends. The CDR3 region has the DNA TGTGCCATCAGTGCCGGCCGGGGTGGCCTTGAAGCTTTCTTT. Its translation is CAISAGRGGLEAFF.

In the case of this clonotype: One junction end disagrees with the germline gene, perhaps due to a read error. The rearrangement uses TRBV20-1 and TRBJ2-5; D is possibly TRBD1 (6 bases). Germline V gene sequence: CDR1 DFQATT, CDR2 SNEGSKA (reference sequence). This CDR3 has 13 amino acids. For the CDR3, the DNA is TGCAGTGCCCCGGGACATTCGCAAGAGCCCCAGTACTTC. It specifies CSAPGHSQEPQYF.

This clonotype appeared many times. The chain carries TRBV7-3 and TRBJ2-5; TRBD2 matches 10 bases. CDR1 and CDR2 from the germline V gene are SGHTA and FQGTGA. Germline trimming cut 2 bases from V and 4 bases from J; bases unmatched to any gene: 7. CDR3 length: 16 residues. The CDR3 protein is CASSLRRASGRETQYF. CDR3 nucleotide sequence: TGTGCCAGCAGCTTACGTCGGGCTAGCGGGAGAGAGACCCAGTACTTC.

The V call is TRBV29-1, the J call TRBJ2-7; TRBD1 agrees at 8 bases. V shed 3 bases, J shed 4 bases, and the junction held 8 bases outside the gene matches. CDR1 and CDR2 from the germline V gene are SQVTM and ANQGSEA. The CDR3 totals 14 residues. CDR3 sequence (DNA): TGCAGCGTTGAGCTTGGACAGGGTCGGTACGAGCAGTACTTC. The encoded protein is CSVELGQGRYEQYF.

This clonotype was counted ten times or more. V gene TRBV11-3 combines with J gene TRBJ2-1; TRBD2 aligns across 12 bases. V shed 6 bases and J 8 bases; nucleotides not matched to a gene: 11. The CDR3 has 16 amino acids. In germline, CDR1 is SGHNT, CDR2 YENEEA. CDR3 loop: CASSPHLAGGPDEQFF. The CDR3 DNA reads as TGTGCCAGCAGTCCTCACCTAGCGGGAGGGCCGGATGAGCAGTTCTTC.

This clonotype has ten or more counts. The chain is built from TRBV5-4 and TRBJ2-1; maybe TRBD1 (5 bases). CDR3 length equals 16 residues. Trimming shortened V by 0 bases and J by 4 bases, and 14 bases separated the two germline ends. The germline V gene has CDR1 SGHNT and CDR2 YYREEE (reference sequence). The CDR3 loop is CASSLGTRASYNEQFF. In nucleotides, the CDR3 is TGTGCCAGCAGCTTGGGGACACGAGCCTCATACAATGAGCAGTTCTTC.

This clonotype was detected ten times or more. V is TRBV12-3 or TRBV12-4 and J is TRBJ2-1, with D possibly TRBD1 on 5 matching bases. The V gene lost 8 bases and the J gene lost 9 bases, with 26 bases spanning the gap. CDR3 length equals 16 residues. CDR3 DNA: TGTGCCAGCTTCCACTCAGGGCGTCGTCCTGGTGTTGAGCAGTTCTTC. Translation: CASFHSGRRPGVEQFF.

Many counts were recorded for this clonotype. Written as DNA, the CDR3 is TGTGCCAGCAGTACCTCACAGGCCGGGGGAACTGAAGCTTTCTTT. Protein product: CASSTSQAGGTEAFF. This chain uses TRBV6-6 with TRBJ1-1, with a weak D call TRBD1 (5 bases). Germline-derived CDR1 and CDR2 are MNHNY and SVGAGI (reference sequence). CDR3 length: 15 residues. The V end lost 5 bases, the J end lost 5 bases, and 18 bases lay between the germline ends.

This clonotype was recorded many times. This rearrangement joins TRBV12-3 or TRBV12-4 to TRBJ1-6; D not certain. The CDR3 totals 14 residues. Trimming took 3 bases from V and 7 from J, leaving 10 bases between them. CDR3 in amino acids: CASSLSGENSPLHF. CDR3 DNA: TGTGCCAGCAGTTTGTCGGGCGAGAATTCACCCCTCCACTTT.

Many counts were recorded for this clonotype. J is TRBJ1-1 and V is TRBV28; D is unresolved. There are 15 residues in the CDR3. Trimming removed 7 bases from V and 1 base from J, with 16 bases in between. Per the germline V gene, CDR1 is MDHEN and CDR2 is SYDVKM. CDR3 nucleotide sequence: TGTGCCAGCAACTCAAAGTTCGGAGGGAACACTGAAGCTTTCTTT. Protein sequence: CASNSKFGGNTEAFF.

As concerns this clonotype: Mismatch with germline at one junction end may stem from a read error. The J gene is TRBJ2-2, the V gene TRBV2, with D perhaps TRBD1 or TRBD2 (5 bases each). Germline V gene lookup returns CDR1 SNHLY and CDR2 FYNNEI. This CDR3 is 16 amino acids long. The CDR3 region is CASSELGTSNTGELLF. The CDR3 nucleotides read TGTGCCAGCAGTGAACTGGGGACCTCGAACACCGGGGAGCTGCTTTTT. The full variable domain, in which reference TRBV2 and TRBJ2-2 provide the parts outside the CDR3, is EPEVTQTPSHQVTQMGQEVILRCVPISNHLYFYWYRQILGQKVEFLVSFYNNEISEKSEIFDDQFSVERPDGSNFTLKIRSTKLEDSAMYFCASSELGTSNTGELLFGEGSRLTVL.

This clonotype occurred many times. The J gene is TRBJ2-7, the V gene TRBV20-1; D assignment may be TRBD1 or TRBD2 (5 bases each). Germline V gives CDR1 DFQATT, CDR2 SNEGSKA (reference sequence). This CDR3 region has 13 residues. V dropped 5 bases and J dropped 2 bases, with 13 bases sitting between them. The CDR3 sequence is CSAQAGTPYEQYF. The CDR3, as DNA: TGCAGTGCTCAGGCTGGGACCCCCTACGAGCAGTACTTC.

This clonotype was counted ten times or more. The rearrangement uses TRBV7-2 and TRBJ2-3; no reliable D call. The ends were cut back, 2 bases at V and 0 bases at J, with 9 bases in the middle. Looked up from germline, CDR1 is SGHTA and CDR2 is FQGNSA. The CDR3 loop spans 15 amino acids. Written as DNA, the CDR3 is TGTGCCAGCAGCTTAACGCCGGTCAGCACAGATACGCAGTATTTT. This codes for CASSLTPVSTDTQYF.

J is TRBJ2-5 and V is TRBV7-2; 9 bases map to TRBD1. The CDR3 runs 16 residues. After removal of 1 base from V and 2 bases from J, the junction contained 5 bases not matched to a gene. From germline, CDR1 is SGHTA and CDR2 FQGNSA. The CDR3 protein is CASSLGSGTGQETQYF. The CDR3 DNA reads TGTGCCAGCAGCTTAGGCTCCGGGACAGGGCAAGAGACCCAGTACTTC.